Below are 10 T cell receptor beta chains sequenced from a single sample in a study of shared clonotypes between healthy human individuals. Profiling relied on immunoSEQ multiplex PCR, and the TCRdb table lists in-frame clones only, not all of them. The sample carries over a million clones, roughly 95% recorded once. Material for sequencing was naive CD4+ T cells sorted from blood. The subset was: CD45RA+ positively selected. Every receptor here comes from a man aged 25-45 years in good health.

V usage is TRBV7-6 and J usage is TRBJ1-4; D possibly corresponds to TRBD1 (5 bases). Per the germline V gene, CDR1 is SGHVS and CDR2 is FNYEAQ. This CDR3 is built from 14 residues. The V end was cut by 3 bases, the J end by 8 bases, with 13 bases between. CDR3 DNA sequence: TGTGCCAGCAGCTTTAATACAGGAAGCGAAAAACTGTTTTTT. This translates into CASSFNTGSEKLFF.

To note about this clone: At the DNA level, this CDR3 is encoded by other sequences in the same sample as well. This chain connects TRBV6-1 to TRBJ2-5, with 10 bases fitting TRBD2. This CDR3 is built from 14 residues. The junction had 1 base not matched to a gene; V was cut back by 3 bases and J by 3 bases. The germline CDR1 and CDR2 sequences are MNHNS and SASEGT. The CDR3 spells CASSEGLAKETQYF. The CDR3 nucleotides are TGTGCCAGCAGTGAGGGACTAGCGAAAGAGACCCAGTACTTC.

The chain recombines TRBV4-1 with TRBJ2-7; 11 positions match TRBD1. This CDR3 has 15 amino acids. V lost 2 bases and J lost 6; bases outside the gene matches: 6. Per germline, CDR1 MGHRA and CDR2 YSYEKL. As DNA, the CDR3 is TGCGCCAGCAGCCAACCGGGACAGGGGGAAGGCGAGCAGTACTTC. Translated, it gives CASSQPGQGEGEQYF.

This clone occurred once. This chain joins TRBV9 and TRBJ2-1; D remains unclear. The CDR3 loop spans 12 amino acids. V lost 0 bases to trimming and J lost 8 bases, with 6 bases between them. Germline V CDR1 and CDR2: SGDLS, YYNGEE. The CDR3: CASSVVGHEQFF. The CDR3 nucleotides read TGTGCCAGCAGCGTAGTGGGCCATGAGCAGTTCTTC.

The CDR3 sequence is CASSKMGGGLYEQYF. The CDR3 DNA follows: TGTGCCAGCAGCAAAATGGGCGGGGGCCTCTACGAGCAGTACTTC. The chain has TRBV7-9 and TRBJ2-7; a possible D gene is TRBD2 (7 bases). Per the germline V gene, CDR1 is SEHNR and CDR2 is FQNEAQ (reference sequence). The CDR3 length is 15 residues. The germline V and J ends were trimmed by 5 bases and 3 bases, with 17 bases remaining between them.

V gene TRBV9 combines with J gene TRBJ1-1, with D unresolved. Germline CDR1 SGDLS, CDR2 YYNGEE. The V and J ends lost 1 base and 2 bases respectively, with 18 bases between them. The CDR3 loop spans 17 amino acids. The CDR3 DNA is TGTGCCAGCAGCGTAAAGGGCCACGGAGGGAGCAACACTGAAGCTTTCTTT. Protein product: CASSVKGHGGSNTEAFF.

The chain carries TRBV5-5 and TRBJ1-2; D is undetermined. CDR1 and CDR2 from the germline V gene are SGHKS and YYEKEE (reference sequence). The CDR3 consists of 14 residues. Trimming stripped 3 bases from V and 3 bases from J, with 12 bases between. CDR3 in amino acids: CASSSHEPDYGYTF. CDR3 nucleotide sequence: TGTGCCAGCAGCTCTCATGAGCCCGACTATGGCTACACCTTC. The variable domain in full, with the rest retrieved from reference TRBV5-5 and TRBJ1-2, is DAGVTQSPTHLIKTRGQQVTLRCSPISGHKSVSWYQQVLGQGPQFIFQYYEKEERGRGNFPDRFSARQFPNYSSELNVNALLLGDSALYLCASSSHEPDYGYTFGSGTRLTVV.

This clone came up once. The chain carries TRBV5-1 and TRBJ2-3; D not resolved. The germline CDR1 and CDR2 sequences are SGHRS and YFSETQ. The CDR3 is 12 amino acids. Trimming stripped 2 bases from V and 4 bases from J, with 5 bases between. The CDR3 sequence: CASSFGPDTQYF. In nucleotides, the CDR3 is TGCGCCAGCAGCTTCGGCCCAGATACGCAGTATTTT.

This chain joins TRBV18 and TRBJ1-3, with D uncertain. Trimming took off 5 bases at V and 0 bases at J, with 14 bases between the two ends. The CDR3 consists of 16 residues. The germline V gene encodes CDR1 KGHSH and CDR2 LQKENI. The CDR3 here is CASSTQRYSSGNTIYF. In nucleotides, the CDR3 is TGTGCCAGCTCAACTCAGAGATACAGCTCTGGAAACACCATATATTTT.

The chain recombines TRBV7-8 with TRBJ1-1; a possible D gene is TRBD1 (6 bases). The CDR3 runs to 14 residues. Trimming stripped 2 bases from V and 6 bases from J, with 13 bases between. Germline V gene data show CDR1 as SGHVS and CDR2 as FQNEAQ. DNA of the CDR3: TGTGCCAGCAGCTTATACGGGGGCGCGCCTGAAGCTTTCTTT. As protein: CASSLYGGAPEAFF.